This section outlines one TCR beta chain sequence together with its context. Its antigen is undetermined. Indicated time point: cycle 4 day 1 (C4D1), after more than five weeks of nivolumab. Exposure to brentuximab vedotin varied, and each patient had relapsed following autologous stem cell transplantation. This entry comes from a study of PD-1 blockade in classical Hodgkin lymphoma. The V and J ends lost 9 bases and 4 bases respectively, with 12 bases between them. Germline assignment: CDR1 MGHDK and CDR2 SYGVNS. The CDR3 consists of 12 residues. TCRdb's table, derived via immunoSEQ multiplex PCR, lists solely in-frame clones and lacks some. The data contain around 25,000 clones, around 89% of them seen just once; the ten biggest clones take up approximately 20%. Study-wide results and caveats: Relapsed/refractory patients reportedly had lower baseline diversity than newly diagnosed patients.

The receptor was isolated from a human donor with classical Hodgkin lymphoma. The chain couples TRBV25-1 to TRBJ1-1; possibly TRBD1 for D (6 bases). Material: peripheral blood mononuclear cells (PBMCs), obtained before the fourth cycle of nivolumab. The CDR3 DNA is TGTGCCAGGCCAAGGGGGGGCACTGAAGCTTTCTTT. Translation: CARPRGGTEAFF.